The source of this TCR beta chain is a study of blood T cell repertoires in COVID-19. Trimming pared 3 bases from V and 0 bases from J, leaving 15 bases between. CDR3 size: 16 residues. The germline CDR1 and CDR2 sequences are SEHNR and FQNEAQ (reference sequence). In the study's own analysis: By means of reference gene primer amplification, nucleated cell counts were estimated. The protocol was immunoSEQ multiplex PCR, while the TCRdb copy is restricted to in-frame clones and leaves out a portion. The D gene and trimming were derived from the DNA, and the V and J assignments and clone size from that table. The data show over 20,000 clones, around 93% seen once.

Source material: peripheral blood. The chain joins TRBV7-9 to TRBJ2-7, with D possibly TRBD2 on 5 matching bases. The receptor comes from a human donor in a cohort sampled during active COVID-19. The CDR3 sequence is CASSFNEGTGSYEQYF. The CDR3 DNA is TGTGCCAGCAGCTTTAACGAGGGAACCGGCTCCTACGAGCAGTACTTC.